This T cell receptor beta chain was obtained from a study of T cells in Graves' hyperthyroidism and ophthalmopathy (dated by TCRdb to the late 2010s). Study-wide context: Peripheral blood samples were taken at the time of initial diagnosis, prior to any treatment. To identify TCR V-J signatures that set the groups apart, the researchers used a discovery cohort of roughly 100 patients, made up of roughly 40 with Graves' ophthalmopathy and some 55 with stable Graves' hyperthyroidism. An independent validation cohort of fewer than 20 hyperthyroidism patients and approximately 16 patients who later progressed to ophthalmopathy tested prospective prediction of ophthalmopathy. For training and testing, the 100 or so patients in the discovery cohort were randomly divided in a 7:3 ratio. The study also compared thyroid tissue and blood T-cell repertoires from five or six Graves' hyperthyroidism patients. After sampling, hyperthyroidism patients received methimazole starting at 30 mg daily, and ophthalmopathy patients received high-dose intravenous methylprednisolone. According to the paper, TCR Vbeta CDR3 sequencing was carried out on 135 peripheral blood samples, which came from over 40 ophthalmopathy, around 74 hyperthyroidism and 17 progressor patients. The research as a whole found: No statistical method was used to fix the sample size in advance, and group allocation was not hidden from the investigators. In validation, the model predicted progression to ophthalmopathy with 60% to 71% sensitivity and 72% to 85% specificity, a median of 6.5 months before onset. A 13 V-J signature model separated ophthalmopathy from stable hyperthyroidism, with nearly 90% sensitivity and 81.08% specificity in cross-validation and 80%/75% in testing. Blood samples also contained most of the expanded thyroid clonotypes (frequency above 0.001), which suggests that blood repertoires may reflect thyroid immune responses.

Ophthalmopathy patients had moderately to severely active disease, with a Clinical Activity Score of 3 or more, a NOSPECS grade of 4 or more, and a disease duration of less than 3 months. Any patient with an uncontrolled infection, another autoimmune disease, pregnancy or lactation was excluded. Diagnoses relied on clinical symptoms, serum thyroxine and TRAb, thyroid ultrasound and orbital computed tomography. PBMCs were isolated from about 9.1 ml of fresh peripheral blood by Ficoll-Paque density gradient centrifugation. Trizol reagent was used to extract total RNA, and RNA quality was then checked on an Agilent 2100 Bioanalyzer. Based on the germline V gene, the CDR1 and CDR2 sequences are KGHSH and LQKENI. The CDR3 covers 15 residues, taking in both the cysteine and the phenylalanine. The only DNA kept is the CDR3, 45 bases in frame from the first base. V is pared back by 3 bases and J by 8 bases, with 14 bases lying between the germline termini.

TCR beta CDR3 regions were amplified from RNA transcripts. A first-round RT-PCR of the TCR CDR3 used the HTBI primer set with the Qiagen OneStep RT-PCR kit. A second multiplex PCR round built the libraries, followed by size selection and purification. Paired-end sequencing of the libraries was performed with 100 bp reads on an Illumina HiSeq2000. Concerning the study's data processing: SOAPnuke was used to process the raw data, with reads discarded if the reads contained adapters or uncalled bases, had a mean Phred below 15, or lacked an exact constant-primer or identifier match. High-quality paired reads were merged using COPE v1.2.5, and each unique nucleotide sequence was defined as a clonotype. MiTCR v1.1 was used to align the clonotypes against IMGT TRBV, TRBD and TRBJ reference segments. The analysis was restricted to V-J combinations with a frequency above 0.0001, which together covered 99% to 99.2% of the repertoires. The TCS score was defined as the ratio of F50 (clonal expansion) to E x V (chaos), calculated using BLOSUM62-based TCRdist between CDR3 peptides within each V-J. Welch's t-statistics and random forest reduced roughly 500 V-J features to some 14, which were used in a naive Bayes classifier (R e1071). TCRdb handled the public reads itself, with Q25 trimming in fastp and clone calling in MiXCR, and kept productive beta chains. Here each entry gathers all rows of one CDR3 protein and keeps the most common genes and DNA. It is TCRdb's table, rather than the study itself, that gives the V and J calls and clone size. Counted in this sample were 490,000 or so distinct CDR3 sequences; just under 20% of them appeared once. The ten largest clones add up to 45% to 50% of the sample.

Comments on this clonotype: The clone's antigen remains unknown. No much larger clone exists at a distance of one base, and base qualities are not known.

The origin of this receptor is a man in his forties with Graves' ophthalmopathy. The rearrangement combines TRBV18 with TRBJ1-6; matching of 6 bases hints at TRBD1 as the D gene. Sequences were obtained from blood. The CDR3 here reads CASSPLQGRDSPLHF. The DNA is as follows: TGTGCCAGCTCACCCCTACAGGGTAGAGATTCACCCCTCCACTTT.